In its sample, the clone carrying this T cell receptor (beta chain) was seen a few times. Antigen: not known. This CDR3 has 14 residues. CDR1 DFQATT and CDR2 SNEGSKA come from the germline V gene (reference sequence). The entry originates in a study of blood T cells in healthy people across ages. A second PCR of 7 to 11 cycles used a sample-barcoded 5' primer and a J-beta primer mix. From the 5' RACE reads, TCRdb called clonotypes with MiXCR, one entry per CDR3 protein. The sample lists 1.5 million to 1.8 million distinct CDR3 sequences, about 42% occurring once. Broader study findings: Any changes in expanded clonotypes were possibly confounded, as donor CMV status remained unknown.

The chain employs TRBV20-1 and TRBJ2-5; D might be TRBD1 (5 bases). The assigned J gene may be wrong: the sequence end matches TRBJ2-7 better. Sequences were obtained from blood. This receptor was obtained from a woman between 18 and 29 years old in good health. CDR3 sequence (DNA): TGCAGTGCTAGAGATAGAAAGGGGTGGTACGAGCAGTACTTC. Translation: CSARDRKGWYEQYF.